Below, 8 T cell receptor beta chains from the same sample are listed, as sequenced in a study of blood T cell repertoires in COVID-19. The assay was immunoSEQ multiplex PCR, and TCRdb's table has in-frame clones only and misses some. The sample lists hundreds of thousands of clones; 85% to 90% were seen once. The material sequenced was peripheral blood. The receptors shown here come from a woman aged 45-60 years with COVID-19, enrolled during active disease.

The rearrangement links TRBV11-2 to TRBJ1-1; D unclear. The V end lost 4 bases, the J end lost 0 bases, and 6 bases lay between the germline ends. CDR1 SGHAT and CDR2 FQNNGV come from the germline V gene. The CDR3 contains 13 residues. The CDR3 loop reads CASSSGMNTEAFF. The CDR3 nucleotides are TGTGCCAGCAGCTCCGGGATGAACACTGAAGCTTTCTTT.

V usage is TRBV7-9 and J usage is TRBJ1-2; 10 nucleotides match TRBD1. Germline assignment: CDR1 SEHNR and CDR2 FQNEAQ (reference sequence). V trimming: 2 bases; J trimming: 0 bases; junction bases outside the gene matches: 9. This CDR3 comprises 18 residues. DNA for the CDR3: TGTGCCAGCAGCTTATTATCTCTGACAGGGGGCGCTAACTATGGCTACACCTTC. Protein product: CASSLLSLTGGANYGYTF.

This chain joins TRBV18 and TRBJ1-1, with a possible D match to TRBD1 (5 bases). Germline CDR1 reads KGHSH; CDR2 reads LQKENI. V lost 7 bases, J lost 1 base, and 16 bases lay in between. The CDR3 runs 15 residues. The CDR3 nucleotides read TGTGCCAGCTTCCGGGCCGGAAGGGGGAACACTGAAGCTTTCTTT. It specifies CASFRAGRGNTEAFF.

The V call is TRBV6-5, the J call TRBJ2-3; maybe TRBD2 (5 bases). The germline V gene encodes CDR1 MNHEY and CDR2 SVGAGI. This CDR3 region has 14 residues. Trimming took 5 bases from V and 2 from J, leaving 11 bases between them. For the CDR3, the DNA is TGTGCCAGCAGTCGCGGGCAGGACACAGATACGCAGTATTTT. Amino acids: CASSRGQDTDTQYF.

The rearrangement uses TRBV7-7 and TRBJ2-5; 7 bases fit TRBD1. The CDR3 consists of 14 residues. Germline V gene lookup returns CDR1 SSHAT and CDR2 FNYEAQ (reference sequence). After removal of 5 bases from V and 4 bases from J, the junction contained 7 bases not matched to a gene. The CDR3 spells CASSQTGTGETQYF. CDR3 bases: TGTGCCAGCAGCCAGACAGGGACGGGAGAGACCCAGTACTTC.

This clone has a handful of counts. The chain joins TRBV28 to TRBJ1-5; the D is unclear. V lost 1 base and J lost 0, with 7 bases in between. The germline V gene has CDR1 MDHEN and CDR2 SYDVKM. The CDR3 sequence is 15 residues long. The CDR3: CASSLSGYSNQPQHF. The CDR3 DNA follows: TGTGCCAGCAGTTTATCCGGTTATAGCAATCAGCCCCAGCATTTT.

The chain links TRBV19 to TRBJ2-2; possible D gene TRBD1, 6 bases. This CDR3 comprises 15 residues. From germline, CDR1 is LNHDA and CDR2 SQIVND (reference sequence). Trimming stripped 7 bases from V and 5 bases from J, with 17 bases between. The CDR3 is CASNRAGGGTGELFF. The CDR3 bases are TGTGCCAGTAACAGGGCAGGTGGGGGAACCGGGGAGCTGTTTTTT.

The chain joins TRBV19 to TRBJ2-2; 8 bases fit TRBD1. The length of the CDR3 is 15 residues. The germline gives CDR1 LNHDA, CDR2 SQIVND (reference sequence). The V gene end was trimmed by 5 bases and the J gene end by 4 bases; junction bases not matched to a gene: 6. CDR3: CASSADRESTGELFF. CDR3 DNA: TGTGCCAGTAGTGCGGACAGGGAGAGCACCGGGGAGCTGTTTTTT. The variable domain in full, with the rest retrieved from reference TRBV19 and TRBJ2-2, is DGGITQSPKYLFRKEGQNVTLSCEQNLNHDAMYWYRQDPGQGLRLIYYSQIVNDFQKGDIAEGYSVSREKKESFPLTVTSAQKNPTAFYLCASSADRESTGELFFGEGSRLTVL.